Listed here are 7 T cell receptor beta chains from one sample, sequenced in a study of OX40 agonist ivuxolimab in advanced cancers. Sequenced by immunoSEQ multiplex PCR; TCRdb stores in-frame clones only, minus some. The repertoire holds roughly 60,000 clones, around 84% seen once, with 2.1% in the top ten. The sample in question was CD4+ or CD8+ T cells sorted from blood, obtained in a trial of the OX40 agonist ivuxolimab. Receptors were obtained from an adult with an advanced solid tumor such as melanoma, head and neck, liver or kidney cancer.

The rearrangement links TRBV9 to TRBJ2-7; TRBD2 matches at 9 bases. Germline trimming cut 0 bases from V and 6 bases from J; bases unmatched to any gene: 7. Germline CDR1 is SGDLS and CDR2 is YYNGEE. The CDR3 extends over 15 amino acids. The CDR3 region has the DNA TGTGCCAGCAGCGTAGAGGGTAGCGGGAGAAGCGAGCAGTACTTC. Protein product: CASSVEGSGRSEQYF.

This rearrangement joins TRBV4-1 to TRBJ2-2; D not certain. Trimming cost V 4 bases and J 5 bases, with 11 bases left between them. The CDR3 runs to 14 residues. Germline V gene sequence: CDR1 MGHRA, CDR2 YSYEKL. The chain's CDR3 is CASSPPRETGELFF. The CDR3 DNA reads TGCGCCAGCAGCCCACCGAGAGAGACCGGGGAGCTGTTTTTT.

The rearrangement uses TRBV19 and TRBJ2-7; TRBD2 aligns across 7 bases. J gave up 6 bases and V 3 bases, and 20 bases lay outside the gene matches. The CDR3 is made up of 18 amino acids. CDR1 LNHDA and CDR2 SQIVND come from the germline V gene (reference sequence). CDR3 in amino acids: CASSIRLAREALLGEQYF. The DNA of the CDR3 is TGTGCCAGTAGTATCCGATTAGCTCGGGAGGCCCTCCTCGGCGAGCAGTACTTC.

The J gene is TRBJ2-7, the V gene TRBV29-1, with 8 nucleotides matching TRBD1. Germline loops: CDR1 SQVTM, CDR2 ANQGSEA. This CDR3 comprises 15 residues. Germline trimming cut 7 bases from V and 1 base from J; bases unmatched to any gene: 12. As DNA, the CDR3 is TGCAGCGCTTTGAGCCCGGGACAGGTTTCCTACGAGCAGTACTTC. Its translation is CSALSPGQVSYEQYF.

The chain has TRBV6-5 and TRBJ2-7, with a tentative D call TRBD1 (6 bases). The CDR3 spans 14 residues. Germline V gene lookup returns CDR1 MNHEY and CDR2 SVGAGI. V was trimmed by 2 bases and J by 3 bases, leaving 11 bases between them. This CDR3 reads CASSYPYRVYEQYF. The CDR3 DNA reads TGTGCCAGCAGTTACCCATACAGGGTCTACGAGCAGTACTTC.

This chain uses TRBV9 with TRBJ2-7; 8 positions match TRBD2. CDR1 is SGDLS and CDR2 is YYNGEE in the germline V gene. The CDR3 is 16 residues long. The V segment lost 4 bases and the J segment 6 bases; nucleotides outside the gene matches: 15. Here the CDR3 DNA reads TGTGCCAGCAGCCTCTTGGGAAGCGGGGGCCTCGTCGAGCAGTACTTC. Translation gives CASSLLGSGGLVEQYF.

V is TRBV5-5 and J is TRBJ2-1; the D is unclear. The CDR3 loop spans 12 amino acids. The germline V and J ends were trimmed by 2 bases and 7 bases, with 7 bases remaining between them. CDR1 SGHKS and CDR2 YYEKEE come from the germline V gene (reference sequence). As DNA, the CDR3 is TGTGCCAGCAGCTTTGACGTAAATGAGCAGTTCTTC. Translation gives CASSFDVNEQFF.